The 25 T cell receptor beta chains given below trace back to one sample, sequenced in a study of control samples from healthy donors and cancer patients (dated by TCRdb to the early 2020s). The method behind the library was the immunoSEQ multiplex PCR assay. In its TCRdb copy, this immuneACCESS table keeps in-frame sequences only and misses some clones. Where compared with another copy, unresolved V genes explain less than half of these, and the others have no known cause. Present in this sample are 120,000 or so clones, approximately 87% of which were seen just once. Jointly, the top ten make up roughly 12% of the sample. Material for sequencing was blood. The receptors here all came from a man aged 25-40 years in good health.

The rearrangement uses TRBV11-3 and TRBJ2-1, with D possibly matching TRBD1 (5 bases). The germline gives CDR1 SGHNT, CDR2 YENEEA. Deletions cut 5 bases from V and 7 bases from J, with 12 bases between. The CDR3 has 13 residues. CDR3 in DNA: TGTGCCAGCAGCCCGGACATTGGGAATGAGCAGTTCTTC. Encoded protein: CASSPDIGNEQFF.

V and J are TRBV10-3 and TRBJ1-3; 9 bases fit TRBD1. The CDR3 is 15 residues long. Germline V gene lookup returns CDR1 ENHRY and CDR2 SYGVKD. V trimming: 5 bases; J trimming: 4 bases; junction bases outside the gene matches: 6. The DNA of the CDR3 is TGTGCCATCAGTCCGGGACAGGGAACCGGAAACACCATATATTTT. This encodes CAISPGQGTGNTIYF.

The V and J genes are TRBV5-8 and TRBJ1-2; D might be TRBD1 (6 bases). This CDR3 is built from 15 residues. V lost 4 bases and J lost 4, with 17 bases in between. The germline gives CDR1 SGHTS, CDR2 YDEGEE. The CDR3 reads CASSPTGLRSYGYTF. CDR3 in DNA: TGTGCCAGCAGCCCAACAGGGTTGCGGAGCTATGGCTACACCTTC.

The J gene is TRBJ1-1, the V gene TRBV20-1; D gene ambiguous. The CDR3 is 11 amino acids. V was pared by 3 bases and J by 6 bases, with 8 bases between. Looked up from germline, CDR1 is DFQATT and CDR2 is SNEGSKA (reference sequence). The CDR3 DNA reads as TGCAGTGCTAGCGACTACCCTGAAGCTTTCTTT. Residues: CSASDYPEAFF.

V usage is TRBV5-1 and J usage is TRBJ2-5, with a tentative D call TRBD1 (6 bases). CDR3 length: 16 residues. The ends were cut back, 0 bases at V and 5 bases at J, with 17 bases in the middle. Germline CDR1 SGHRS, CDR2 YFSETQ. CDR3 in amino acids: CASSLAVVGAGETQYF. CDR3 DNA sequence: TGCGCCAGCAGCTTGGCCGTGGTGGGGGCAGGGGAGACCCAGTACTTC.

This sequence joins TRBV5-1 and TRBJ2-5; D is ambiguous. Germline assignment: CDR1 SGHRS and CDR2 YFSETQ. The V and J ends lost 1 base and 0 bases respectively, with 10 bases between them. CDR3 length equals 15 residues. CDR3 bases: TGCGCCAGCAGCTTGTACGGGCAGTACCAAGAGACCCAGTACTTC. It translates to CASSLYGQYQETQYF. Full variable domain (rest looked up from reference TRBV5-1 and TRBJ2-5): KAGVTQTPRYLIKTRGQQVTLSCSPISGHRSVSWYQQTPGQGLQFLFEYFSETQRNKGNFPGRFSGRQFSNSRSEMNVSTLELGDSALYLCASSLYGQYQETQYFGPGTRLLVL.

The chain has TRBV7-9 and TRBJ1-1; no definite D call. Germline V gene data show CDR1 as SEHNR and CDR2 as FQNEAQ (reference sequence). Trimming removed 5 bases from V and 2 bases from J, with 3 bases in between. The CDR3 loop spans 11 amino acids. The CDR3 here is CASSHNTEAFF. DNA of the CDR3: TGTGCCAGCAGCCATAACACTGAAGCTTTCTTT.

This clone was recorded a few times. J is TRBJ2-7 and V is TRBV4-1, with a weak D call TRBD1 (7 bases). Germline CDR1 MGHRA, CDR2 YSYEKL. This CDR3 is 16 amino acids long. V was pared by 0 bases and J by 0 bases, with 12 bases between. The CDR3 loop is CASSQESGGPSYEQYF. The CDR3 region has the DNA TGCGCCAGCAGCCAAGAGTCAGGGGGGCCCTCCTACGAGCAGTACTTC.

V is TRBV5-5 and J is TRBJ1-1, with TRBD1 identical over 7 bases. The J segment lost 0 bases and the V segment lost 3 bases, leaving 5 bases of the junction unmatched. CDR1 is SGHKS, CDR2 YYEKEE, per germline (reference sequence). The length of the CDR3 is 15 residues. The CDR3 here is CASSSPTGLNTEAFF. The CDR3, as DNA: TGTGCCAGCAGCTCCCCGACAGGGCTGAACACTGAAGCTTTCTTT.

This chain uses TRBV3-1 (or the pseudogene TRBV3-2) with TRBJ1-1; D is uncertain. The ends were cut back, 1 base at V and 0 bases at J, with 12 bases in the middle. This CDR3 is built from 16 residues. CDR1 LGHDT and CDR2 YNNKEL come from the germline V gene (reference sequence). The CDR3 sequence: CASSQGGPGLNTEAFF. The CDR3 bases are TGTGCCAGCAGCCAAGGTGGGCCAGGTTTGAACACTGAAGCTTTCTTT.

The chain recombines TRBV5-1 with TRBJ1-1; D ambiguous. This CDR3 has 16 residues. Germline CDR1 and CDR2: SGHRS and YFSETQ. The ends were cut back, 4 bases at V and 0 bases at J, with 16 bases in the middle. The CDR3 loop is CASSPGEQTLNTEAFF. CDR3 in DNA: TGCGCCAGCAGCCCGGGCGAGCAGACCCTGAACACTGAAGCTTTCTTT.

V is TRBV6-5 and J is TRBJ2-1, with D perhaps TRBD1 (5 bases). The CDR3 loop spans 13 amino acids. Trimming cost V 2 bases and J 5 bases, with 7 bases left between them. In germline, CDR1 is MNHEY, CDR2 SVGAGI. DNA for the CDR3: TGTGCCAGCAGTTACAGCAGGGACAATGAGCAGTTCTTC. Protein product: CASSYSRDNEQFF.

This chain connects TRBV11-2 to TRBJ1-3; D is possibly TRBD1 (6 bases). The V and J ends lost 2 bases and 4 bases respectively, with 21 bases between them. Germline-derived CDR1 and CDR2 are SGHAT and FQNNGV. The CDR3 totals 18 residues. The CDR3 loop reads CASSLFSLTTGNGNTIYF. In nucleotides, the CDR3 is TGTGCCAGCAGCTTATTCTCCCTTACTACAGGGAACGGAAACACCATATATTTT. Looking up the rest from reference TRBV11-2 and TRBJ1-3 gives the full variable domain: EAGVAQSPRYKIIEKRQSVAFWCNPISGHATLYWYQQILGQGPKLLIQFQNNGVVDDSQLPKDRFSAERLKGVDSTLKIQPAKLEDSAVYLCASSLFSLTTGNGNTIYFGEGSWLTVV.

As concerns this clone: A read error may produce the germline difference seen at one junction end. The rearrangement links TRBV25-1 to TRBJ2-3, with D possibly matching TRBD1 (6 bases). Per the germline V gene, CDR1 is MGHDK and CDR2 is SYGVNS. This CDR3 is built from 15 residues. The DNA for the CDR3 is TGTGCCAGCAGTTTTGAAGGGCAGGGGACGGATACGCTCAATTTT. This sequence encodes CASSFEGQGTDTLNF.

The chain uses TRBV29-1 and TRBJ2-1; 11 bases match TRBD2. The CDR3 consists of 16 residues. V trimming: 0 bases; J trimming: 3 bases; junction bases outside the gene matches: 4. The V gene's germline CDR1 is SQVTM and CDR2 ANQGSEA. In nucleotides, the CDR3 is TGCAGCGTTGAAGAACTAGCGGGGGCCCTCTACAATGAGCAGTTCTTC. Translating it yields CSVEELAGALYNEQFF.

The chain links TRBV9 to TRBJ1-2; tentatively, D is TRBD1 (5 bases). The CDR3 covers 16 residues. From germline, CDR1 is SGDLS and CDR2 YYNGEE. The ends were cut back, 4 bases at V and 7 bases at J, with 23 bases in the middle. DNA of the CDR3: TGTGCCAGCAGCCTAATCTCCTCCGGGGCAGCGGCTGGCTACACCTTC. Amino acids: CASSLISSGAAAGYTF.

The gene calls are TRBV5-1 and TRBJ2-1; 10 bases agree with TRBD1. V dropped 4 bases and J dropped 6; count of bases not matched to a gene: 10. The CDR3 is 16 residues long. Germline assignment: CDR1 SGHRS and CDR2 YFSETQ. The CDR3 nucleotides read TGCGCCAGCAGCACCGGGGACAGGGGATTCAGCAATGAGCAGTTCTTC. Translation: CASSTGDRGFSNEQFF.

The J gene is TRBJ2-3, the V gene TRBV20-1; 7 bases align to TRBD2. V lost 3 bases and J lost 10; bases outside the gene matches: 22. The germline CDR1 and CDR2 sequences are DFQATT and SNEGSKA (reference sequence). The CDR3 runs to 17 residues. The CDR3 bases are TGCAGTGCTAGTAAACCCTCGGCGGGGGAGCTAGGTCGGTCGCAGTATTTT. Translated: CSASKPSAGELGRSQYF.

This clone was seen just once. The chain recombines TRBV6-1 with TRBJ1-2; perhaps TRBD1 as D (6 bases). The CDR3 runs to 15 residues. Trimming removed 5 bases from V and 5 bases from J, with 18 bases in between. Per germline, CDR1 MNHNS and CDR2 SASEGT. The CDR3 bases are TGTGCCAGCAGTACTCGGGACACCGTTGGGTATGGCTACACCTTC. Protein product: CASSTRDTVGYGYTF.

The chain employs TRBV19 and TRBJ1-5; TRBD1 agrees at 8 bases. J lost 4 bases, V lost 9 bases, and 17 bases had no gene match. The length of the CDR3 is 17 residues. Germline V gene sequence: CDR1 LNHDA, CDR2 SQIVND (reference sequence). The CDR3 reads CASGGQGPSGSNQPQHF. The CDR3 nucleotides are TGTGCCAGCGGAGGACAGGGACCTTCGGGGTCTAATCAGCCCCAGCATTTT.

V gene TRBV2 combines with J gene TRBJ1-2, with 11 positions matching TRBD1. V lost 6 bases to trimming and J lost 8 bases; unmatched junction nucleotides: 8. The CDR3 contains 14 residues. Germline values: CDR1 SNHLY, CDR2 FYNNEI. In nucleotides, the CDR3 is TGTGCCAGCAGGGGGACAGGGGGAAAAAGGGGCTACACCTTC. Protein product: CASRGTGGKRGYTF.

V usage is TRBV4-1 and J usage is TRBJ1-5; D gene uncertain. V lost 4 bases, J lost 0 bases, and 10 bases lay in between. Germline lookup yields CDR1 MGHRA and CDR2 YSYEKL. The CDR3 covers 15 residues. CDR3 protein: CASSPGPFSNQPQHF. As DNA, the CDR3 is TGCGCCAGCAGCCCTGGACCGTTTAGCAATCAGCCCCAGCATTTT.

The J gene is TRBJ1-2, the V gene TRBV25-1, with D perhaps TRBD1 (5 bases). Trimming cost V 1 base and J 8 bases, with 14 bases left between them. Per the germline V gene, CDR1 is MGHDK and CDR2 is SYGVNS. The CDR3 consists of 14 residues. The CDR3 loop is CASSEFSGAGGYTF. CDR3 DNA: TGTGCCAGCAGTGAATTTAGCGGGGCCGGAGGCTACACCTTC.

The DNA for the CDR3 is TGTGCCAGCAGCAGGACAGATAGCAATCAGCCCCAGCATTTT. Protein: CASSRTDSNQPQHF. This chain joins TRBV2 and TRBJ1-5; a possible D gene is TRBD1 (6 bases). Looked up from germline, CDR1 is SNHLY and CDR2 is FYNNEI. The CDR3 is made up of 14 amino acids. V lost 6 bases and J lost 0, with 9 bases in between.

The rearrangement uses TRBV7-6 and TRBJ2-3, with 10 bases that match TRBD2. CDR1 and CDR2 (germline): SGHVS, FNYEAQ. Trimming took 3 bases from V and 3 from J; bases not matched to a gene: 6. There are 16 residues in the CDR3. CDR3 protein: CASSFPSGGATDTQYF. CDR3 sequence (DNA): TGTGCCAGCAGCTTTCCCAGCGGGGGGGCAACAGATACGCAGTATTTT. Full variable domain (missing parts from reference TRBV7-6 and TRBJ2-3): GAGVSQSPRYKVTKRGQDVALRCDPISGHVSLYWYRQALGQGPEFLTYFNYEAQQDKSGLPNDRFSAERPEGSISTLTIQRTEQRDSAMYRCASSFPSGGATDTQYFGPGTRLTVL.